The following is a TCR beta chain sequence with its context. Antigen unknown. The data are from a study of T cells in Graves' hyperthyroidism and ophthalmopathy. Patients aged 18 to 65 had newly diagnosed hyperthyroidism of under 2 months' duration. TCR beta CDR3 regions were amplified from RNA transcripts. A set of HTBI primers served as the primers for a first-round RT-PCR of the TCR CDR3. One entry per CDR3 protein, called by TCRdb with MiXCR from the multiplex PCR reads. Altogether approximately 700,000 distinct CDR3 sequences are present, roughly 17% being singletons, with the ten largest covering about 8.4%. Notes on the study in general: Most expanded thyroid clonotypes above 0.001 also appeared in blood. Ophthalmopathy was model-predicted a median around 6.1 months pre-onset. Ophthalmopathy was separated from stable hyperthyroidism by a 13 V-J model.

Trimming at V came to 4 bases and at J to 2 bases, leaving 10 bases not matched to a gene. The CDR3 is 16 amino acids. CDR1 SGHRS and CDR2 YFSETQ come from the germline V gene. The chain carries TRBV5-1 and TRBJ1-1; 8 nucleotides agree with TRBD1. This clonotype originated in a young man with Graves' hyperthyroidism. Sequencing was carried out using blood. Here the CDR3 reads CASSPSPGQANTEAFF. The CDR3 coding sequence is TGCGCCAGCAGCCCCTCCCCGGGACAGGCCAACACTGAAGCTTTCTTT.